A selection of T cell receptor beta chains follows, all from one sample in a study of T cells in Graves' hyperthyroidism and ophthalmopathy. MiXCR, applied by TCRdb to the multiplex PCR reads, yields one record per CDR3 protein. The sample gives approximately 600,000 distinct CDR3 sequences, 15% to 20% of which show up once; around 3.9% is in the top ten. The specimen was blood. The receptors were gathered from a woman in her twenties or thirties with Graves' hyperthyroidism. Each CDR3 is given with its conserved first and last residue. The D gene is left open where the match is weak. Size tells how often a clone was seen (once, few, many) or the class of an expanded clone, and some rows leave it out.

abundance,d_gene,v_gene,j_gene,CDR3nt,CDR3aa
few,TRBD1,TRBV5-4,TRBJ1-6,TGTGCCAGCAGCTCGGGACAGGGGGCGACGCATTCACCCCTCCACTTT,CASSSGQGATHSPLHF
.,TRBD2,TRBV5-1,TRBJ2-5,TGCGCCAGCAGCTTGCTCGGGAGGGCCGGGGGGGAGACCCAGTACTTC,CASSLLGRAGGETQYF
.,.,TRBV7-2,TRBJ2-6,TGTGCCAGCAGCTTCGGACGGAGATCTGGGGCCAACGTCCTGACTTTC,CASSFGRRSGANVLTF
many,TRBD2,TRBV10-3,TRBJ2-3,TGTGCCACCGTAGCGGGAGAGACAGATACGCAGTATTTT,CATVAGETDTQYF
once,.,TRBV5-6,TRBJ2-3,TGTGCCAGCAGCTGGGGGTTTAGCATGGATACGCAGTATTTT,CASSWGFSMDTQYF
many,TRBD2,TRBV5-1,TRBJ2-1,TGCGCCAGCAACGAGCCGGGACTAGCCTACAATGAGCAGTTCTTC,CASNEPGLAYNEQFF
many,.,TRBV6-5,TRBJ2-7,TGTGCCAGCAGTTACACCGGGACACCTCCCTCGGTCGAGCAGTACTTC,CASSYTGTPPSVEQYF
many,.,TRBV27,TRBJ2-3,TGTGCCAGCAGTTTATCTGCCCTACTCACAGATACGCAGTATTTT,CASSLSALLTDTQYF
.,.,TRBV7-9,TRBJ1-6,TGTGCCAGCAGCTTAGGCGCCAGTTTGAGCTCCTATAATTCACCCCTCCACTTT,CASSLGASLSSYNSPLHF
.,TRBD2,TRBV9,TRBJ2-1,TGTGCCAGCAGCGTAGCCGGGAGGGCCGGTGAGCAGTTCTTC,CASSVAGRAGEQFF
many,.,TRBV27,TRBJ1-5,TGTGCCAGCAGTTTACAGGCTTCGGGTCAGCCCCAGCATTTT,CASSLQASGQPQHF
few,.,TRBV15,TRBJ1-5,TGTGCCACCAGCAGAGATAAGACCCAAAGGGTACAGCCCCAGCATTTT,CATSRDKTQRVQPQHF
many,.,TRBV28,TRBJ2-2,TGTGCCAGCAGGACAGGAAGCACCGGGGAGCTGTTTTTT,CASRTGSTGELFF
many,.,TRBV30,TRBJ1-1,TGTGCCTGGAGTTACGGGCGAGGCACTGAAGCTTTCTTT,CAWSYGRGTEAFF
.,TRBD2,TRBV27,TRBJ2-1,TGTGCCAGCAGTATCCCTAGCGGAAGGAGCTCCTACAATGAGCAGTTCTTC,CASSIPSGRSSYNEQFF
many,TRBD1,TRBV29-1,TRBJ2-3,TGCAGCGTGGCCGGGACAGGCCTCACAGATACGCAGTATTTT,CSVAGTGLTDTQYF
many,.,TRBV27,TRBJ2-1,TGTGCCAGCAGTCCTCTCGAAGGTTCCTACAATGAGCAGTTCTTC,CASSPLEGSYNEQFF
many,.,TRBV5-1,TRBJ2-3,TGCGCCAGCAGGGCTCAGGGGTGGACAGATACGCAGTATTTT,CASRAQGWTDTQYF
.,.,TRBV15,TRBJ1-5,TGTGCCACCAGCAGGAGTCGAGGGGTACTTGATCAGCCCCAGCATTTT,CATSRSRGVLDQPQHF
many,TRBD2,TRBV2,TRBJ2-3,TGTGCCAGCAGAAAGAGACTAGCGGGAGAGGCAGATACGCAGTATTTT,CASRKRLAGEADTQYF
few,.,TRBV29-1,TRBJ2-2,TGCAGCGTTGAACAGGGGAGATCGAACACCGGGGAGCTGTTTTTT,CSVEQGRSNTGELFF
many,.,TRBV6-1,TRBJ2-3,TGTGCCAGCAGTTCGACCACAAATACGCAGTATTTT,CASSSTTNTQYF
few,.,TRBV10-3,TRBJ2-1,TGTGCCATCAGTGGGGCGGGGGCTAATGAGCAGTTCTTC,CAISGAGANEQFF
many,.,TRBV2,TRBJ2-1,TGTGCCAGCAGCGTTAGAGGGGAGCAGTTCTTC,CASSVRGEQFF
few,.,TRBV27,TRBJ2-1,TGTGCCAGCGGTGTTGGCCCTGGTGAGCAGTTCTTC,CASGVGPGEQFF
.,.,TRBV12-5,TRBJ2-3,TGTGCTAGTGGTTTTTTAGGTGCAGATACGCAGTATTTT,CASGFLGADTQYF
few,.,TRBV20-1,TRBJ2-7,TGCAGTGCTAGAGATCGTGGAGAATCCTACGAGCAGTACTTC,CSARDRGESYEQYF
.,TRBD2,TRBV9,TRBJ2-1,TGTGCCAGCAGCTCGGACGGGGGGGCTTTCGATGAGCAGTTCTTC,CASSSDGGAFDEQFF
.,TRBD1,TRBV7-3,TRBJ2-2,TGTGCCACCCAGGACAGGGCCTCTAACACCGGGGAGCTGTTTTTT,CATQDRASNTGELFF
many,TRBD1,TRBV9,TRBJ2-7,TGTGCCAGCAGCGCGTACAGGGGGATTGAGCAGTACTTC,CASSAYRGIEQYF
few,.,TRBV11-3,TRBJ1-1,TGTGCCAGCAGCTCCCCCCCGGTAGATGAAGCTTTCTTT,CASSSPPVDEAFF
few,.,TRBV5-8,TRBJ1-5,TGTGCCAGCAGACGGATCGCGGGGAATCAGCCCCAGCATTTT,CASRRIAGNQPQHF
.,TRBD2,TRBV12-3/TRBV12-4,TRBJ2-2,TGTGCCAGTACCAGCGGGAGGTGGACCGGGGAGCTGTTTTTT,CASTSGRWTGELFF
many,.,TRBV16,TRBJ1-2,TGTGCCAGCAGCCAATCGAAGGGGAACTATGGCTACACCTTC,CASSQSKGNYGYTF
.,.,TRBV10-3,TRBJ1-6,TGTGCCATCAGTGAGTCGATTACTTTGGCGGGAGATAATTCACCCCTCCACTTT,CAISESITLAGDNSPLHF
few,.,TRBV18,TRBJ1-1,TGTGCCAGCTCACACATCACAGCCTCCCGAGCAGGGGCTTTCTTT,CASSHITASRAGAFF
many,TRBD1,TRBV5-5,TRBJ1-1,TGTGCCAGCAGCCGGCTGTCGGGACAGGGGGGAGCTTTCTTT,CASSRLSGQGGAFF
.,TRBD2,TRBV5-5,TRBJ2-7,TGTGCCAGCAGCTTCCGCCAGCGGGGGCAGTACTTC,CASSFRQRGQYF
.,TRBD2,TRBV6-4,TRBJ2-3,TGTGCCAGCAGTGACTCTAGCGGGAGCGGAGATACGCAGTATTTT,CASSDSSGSGDTQYF
.,TRBD1,TRBV20-1,TRBJ1-4,TGCAGTGCCGCTAACGACAGGGGGAATGAAAAACTGTTTTTT,CSAANDRGNEKLFF
few,.,TRBV20-1,TRBJ1-1,TGCGGTGCTAGAGACAGCGTGAACACTGAAGCTTTCTTT,CGARDSVNTEAFF
many,TRBD2,TRBV2,TRBJ2-1,TGTGCCACCGGACTAGCGGGAGGGCCCAGAAATGAGCAGTTCTTC,CATGLAGGPRNEQFF
.,TRBD2,TRBV20-1,TRBJ2-7,TGCAGCGTTGATGTTCCCGGGAGGGCCTATTCCGAGCAGTACTTC,CSVDVPGRAYSEQYF